This T cell receptor beta chain was sequenced in a study of T-cell reconstitution after alpha-beta-depleted transplantation in children. Germline assignment: CDR1 SGHNT and CDR2 YENEEA. With 8 bases clipped from V and 7 bases from J, the junction kept 10 bases outside the gene matches. The length of the CDR3 is 14 residues. Unique molecular identifiers were built into the TCRbeta library. TCRdb redid the calling of the PCR reads with MiXCR, one entry per CDR3 protein. The sample includes roughly 180,000 distinct CDR3 sequences, roughly 15% of them seen just once. This sample comprised PBMCs from the stem cell graft donor, obtained from the stem cell graft. The TCR was taken from a human donor who donated a stem cell graft to a child with acute lymphoblastic leukemia. The V gene is TRBV11-3, the J gene TRBJ2-7; 11 bases fit TRBD1. The CDR3 reads CASRRTGGGGEQYF. Here the CDR3 DNA reads TGTGCCAGCCGACGGACAGGGGGCGGGGGGGAGCAGTACTTC.